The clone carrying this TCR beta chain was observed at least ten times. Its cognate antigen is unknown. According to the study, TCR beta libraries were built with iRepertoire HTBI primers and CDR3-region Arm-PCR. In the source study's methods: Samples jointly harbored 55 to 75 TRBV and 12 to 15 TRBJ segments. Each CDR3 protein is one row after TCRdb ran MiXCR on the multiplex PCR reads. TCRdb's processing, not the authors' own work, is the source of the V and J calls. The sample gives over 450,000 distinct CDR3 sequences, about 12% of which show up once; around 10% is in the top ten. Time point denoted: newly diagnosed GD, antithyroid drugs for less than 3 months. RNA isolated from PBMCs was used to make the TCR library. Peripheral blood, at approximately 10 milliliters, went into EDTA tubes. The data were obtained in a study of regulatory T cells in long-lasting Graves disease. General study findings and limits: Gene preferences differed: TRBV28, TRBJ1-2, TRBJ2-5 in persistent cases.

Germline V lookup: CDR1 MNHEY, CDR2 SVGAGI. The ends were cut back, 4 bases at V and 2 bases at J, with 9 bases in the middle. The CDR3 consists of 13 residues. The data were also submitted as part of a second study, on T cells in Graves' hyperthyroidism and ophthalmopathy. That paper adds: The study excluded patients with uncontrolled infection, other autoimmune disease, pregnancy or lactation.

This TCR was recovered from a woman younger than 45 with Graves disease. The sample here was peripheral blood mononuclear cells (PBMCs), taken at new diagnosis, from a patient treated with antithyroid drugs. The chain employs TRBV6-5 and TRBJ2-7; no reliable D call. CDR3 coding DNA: TGTGCCAGCAGTTCCGCCCGGACCTACGAGCAGTACTTC. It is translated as CASSSARTYEQYF.